This TCR beta chain stems from a study of blood T cell repertoires in COVID-19. Assay: immunoSEQ multiplex PCR; the TCRdb copy retains only in-frame clones and omits some. The sample contains about 120,000 clones, about 70% of which appear only once. Specimen: peripheral blood. This clonotype was sampled from a woman between 65 and 79 years old with acute or convalescent COVID-19.

The CDR3 spells CASSTHPGGNQPQHF. CDR3 nucleotides: TGTGCCAGCTCGACCCACCCAGGTGGCAATCAGCCCCAGCATTTT. The genes are TRBV18 and TRBJ1-5, with D uncertain. CDR3 size: 15 residues. The V gene lost 6 bases and the J gene lost 2 bases, with 14 bases spanning the gap. Germline-derived CDR1 and CDR2 are KGHSH and LQKENI.